The T cell receptor beta chain under discussion was sequenced for a study of spatial heterogeneity in lung cancer. Findings and limits, study-wide: The study estimated around 6.5% alpha and 13% to 15% beta chain coverage of tumor T cells. In tumors, expanded intratumoral alpha and beta TCR counts tracked mutation counts.

At least ten counts were recorded for this clonotype. Its specificity is unknown. Time point of the sample: sample taken at primary tumor resection. Patients with untreated early-stage non-small cell lung cancer, numbering approximately 70, were the donors. No cell sorting; template was whole RNA from tumor, lung tissue or PBMC. J gave up 1 base and V 5 bases, and 6 bases lay outside the gene matches. The CDR3 is 16 residues long. A single record per CDR3 protein comes from TCRdb applying MiXCR to the 5' RACE reads. The data show under 3,000 distinct CDR3 sequences, with roughly 14% seen just once and approximately 7% held by the top ten.

The chain combines TRBV12-3 or TRBV12-4 with TRBJ2-3, with 10 bases matching TRBD2. The specimen comprised lung tumor tissue, sampled at surgery. This sequence was found in a female donor with early-stage non-small cell lung cancer. In DNA form, the CDR3 reads TGTGCCAGCAGTCCGCTAACTAGCGGGGGCACAGATACGCAGTATTTT. Protein product: CASSPLTSGGTDTQYF.